Listed below are T cell receptor beta chains from one sample, sequenced in a study of identical twins. TCRdb reprocessed the 5' RACE reads with MiXCR, giving one entry per CDR3 protein. The sample gives about 790,000 distinct CDR3 sequences, approximately 18% of which show up once; over 10% is in the top ten. This sample also belongs to another study, concerning T cells expressing NK-cell markers.

Sequencing used PBMCs. The receptors were sampled from a woman aged 18-30 years in good health. Both conserved end residues are part of each CDR3. Fields, in order: J gene, clone size, D gene, V gene, CDR3 DNA, CDR3 protein. The D gene is left open where the match is weak. Clone size is shown for a subset of rows, as once, few, many or a class of expanded clone.

j_call: TRBJ2-5
clone_size: few
d_call: .
v_call: TRBV20-1
cdr3_nt: TGCAGTGCTAGGGTCCCCCCCGCCCAAGAGACCCAGTACTTC
cdr3_aa: CSARVPPAQETQYF

j_call: TRBJ2-7
clone_size: many
d_call: .
v_call: TRBV5-1
cdr3_nt: TGCGCCAGCAGCTTGGATGGGAACCCCTCCTACGAGCAGTACTTC
cdr3_aa: CASSLDGNPSYEQYF

j_call: TRBJ2-1
clone_size: few
d_call: .
v_call: TRBV7-9
cdr3_nt: TGTGCCAGCGGCGGGTTGGGGAATGAGCAGTTCTTC
cdr3_aa: CASGGLGNEQFF

j_call: TRBJ2-4
clone_size: few
d_call: TRBD2
v_call: TRBV5-1
cdr3_nt: TGCGCCAGCAGCTCGGCGGGGGGGCAAGACATTCAGTACTTC
cdr3_aa: CASSSAGGQDIQYF

j_call: TRBJ2-1
clone_size: few
d_call: .
v_call: TRBV7-8
cdr3_nt: TGTGCCAGCAGCTTTTATAAAAGCTCCTACAATGAGCAGTTCTTC
cdr3_aa: CASSFYKSSYNEQFF

j_call: TRBJ2-3
clone_size: few
d_call: .
v_call: TRBV12-3/TRBV12-4
cdr3_nt: TGTGCCAGCAGTTTCGCGGGGGCGAGTGATACGCAGTATTTT
cdr3_aa: CASSFAGASDTQYF

j_call: TRBJ1-5
clone_size: .
d_call: .
v_call: TRBV28
cdr3_nt: TGTGCCAGCAGTCTGACCCCCGCTAGCAATCAGCCCCAGCATTTT
cdr3_aa: CASSLTPASNQPQHF

j_call: TRBJ1-2
clone_size: few
d_call: .
v_call: TRBV6-5
cdr3_nt: TGTGCCAGCAGTTACTCACCATGGGTTAACTATGGCTACACCTTC
cdr3_aa: CASSYSPWVNYGYTF

j_call: TRBJ2-2
clone_size: few
d_call: .
v_call: TRBV7-6
cdr3_nt: TGTGCCAGCAGCTCTCTTGGGGGACTCACCGGGGAGCTGTTTTTT
cdr3_aa: CASSSLGGLTGELFF

j_call: TRBJ2-7
clone_size: .
d_call: .
v_call: TRBV30
cdr3_nt: TGTGCCTGGGAGGACTCCAGCCTCGAGCAGTACTTC
cdr3_aa: CAWEDSSLEQYF

j_call: TRBJ2-3
clone_size: .
d_call: .
v_call: TRBV5-1
cdr3_nt: TGCGCCAGCAGCTTGGAGTTTAGCGCGGGTGATACGCAGTATTTT
cdr3_aa: CASSLEFSAGDTQYF

j_call: TRBJ2-7
clone_size: .
d_call: TRBD2
v_call: TRBV19
cdr3_nt: TGTGCCAGTAGTATAGCCCTTTGGGGAGCGGGACGCTCCTACGAGCAGTACTTC
cdr3_aa: CASSIALWGAGRSYEQYF

j_call: TRBJ1-2
clone_size: .
d_call: .
v_call: TRBV25-1
cdr3_nt: TGTGCCAGCAGCCACTACGGACGCGGAAACTATGGCTACACCTTC
cdr3_aa: CASSHYGRGNYGYTF

j_call: TRBJ2-3
clone_size: few
d_call: .
v_call: TRBV5-1
cdr3_nt: TGCGCCAGCAGCTTGGACTGGAGTAGCACAGATACGCAGTATTTT
cdr3_aa: CASSLDWSSTDTQYF

j_call: TRBJ2-1
clone_size: .
d_call: .
v_call: TRBV15
cdr3_nt: TGTGCCACCAGCACCCTAGACGGTGTAAATGAGCAGTTCTTC
cdr3_aa: CATSTLDGVNEQFF

j_call: TRBJ2-7
clone_size: many
d_call: TRBD2
v_call: TRBV12-3/TRBV12-4
cdr3_nt: TGTGCCAGCAGTCCTAGCGGGGGGCCCTACGAGCAGTACTTC
cdr3_aa: CASSPSGGPYEQYF

j_call: TRBJ2-7
clone_size: .
d_call: .
v_call: TRBV7-9
cdr3_nt: TGTGCCAGCAGCTCGATACTAGGTCGGGACGAGCAGTACTTC
cdr3_aa: CASSSILGRDEQYF

j_call: TRBJ2-2
clone_size: few
d_call: .
v_call: TRBV7-2
cdr3_nt: TGTGCCAGCAGCTCCCCCCCCGGGGAGCTGTTTTTT
cdr3_aa: CASSSPPGELFF

j_call: TRBJ1-5
clone_size: .
d_call: .
v_call: TRBV7-2
cdr3_nt: TGTGCCAGCAGCTACTATATGGACAGCCCGCAGCCCCAGCATTTT
cdr3_aa: CASSYYMDSPQPQHF

j_call: TRBJ2-7
clone_size: .
d_call: TRBD2
v_call: TRBV7-2
cdr3_nt: TGTGCCAGCAGCTTGCTAGCGGGAGTCCGGGACGAGCAGTACTTC
cdr3_aa: CASSLLAGVRDEQYF

j_call: TRBJ2-5
clone_size: few
d_call: TRBD2
v_call: TRBV20-1
cdr3_nt: TGCAGTGCCAAAAGAACGGGGACTAGCGGGTTCGGAGAGACCCAGTACTTC
cdr3_aa: CSAKRTGTSGFGETQYF

j_call: TRBJ1-1
clone_size: few
d_call: .
v_call: TRBV7-2
cdr3_nt: TGTGCCAGCAGCTTATTGGGACTTAAGAACACTGAAGCTTTCTTT
cdr3_aa: CASSLLGLKNTEAFF

j_call: TRBJ2-7
clone_size: .
d_call: TRBD1
v_call: TRBV7-9
cdr3_nt: TGTGCCAGCAGCCGTCCCGGGACAGGGACGGAGCAGTACTTC
cdr3_aa: CASSRPGTGTEQYF

j_call: TRBJ2-3
clone_size: .
d_call: TRBD2
v_call: TRBV7-8
cdr3_nt: TGTGCCAGCAGGGGACTAGCGGGAGTGGATACGCAGTATTTT
cdr3_aa: CASRGLAGVDTQYF

j_call: TRBJ1-2
clone_size: few
d_call: .
v_call: TRBV20-1
cdr3_nt: TGCAGTGCTACCCCAGGGGACTATGGCTACACCTTC
cdr3_aa: CSATPGDYGYTF

j_call: TRBJ2-3
clone_size: .
d_call: TRBD2
v_call: TRBV20-1
cdr3_nt: TGCAGTGCTAAACCCACCCTTTCGTTCGGGGGGACTAGCACAGATACGCAGTATTTT
cdr3_aa: CSAKPTLSFGGTSTDTQYF

j_call: TRBJ2-5
clone_size: .
d_call: .
v_call: TRBV7-2
cdr3_nt: TGTGCCAGCAGCTTATTCGTTGAAGCGGAGACCCAGTACTTC
cdr3_aa: CASSLFVEAETQYF

j_call: TRBJ2-7
clone_size: few
d_call: .
v_call: TRBV7-2
cdr3_nt: TGTGCCAGCAGCTTAGTTACTGGGGGGTTCTACGAGCAGTACTTC
cdr3_aa: CASSLVTGGFYEQYF

j_call: TRBJ2-1
clone_size: .
d_call: TRBD2
v_call: TRBV20-1
cdr3_nt: TGCAGTGCTAGAGGTGACGGACTAGCGGAAATCTCCTACAATGAGCAGTTCTTC
cdr3_aa: CSARGDGLAEISYNEQFF

j_call: TRBJ2-7
clone_size: .
d_call: .
v_call: TRBV10-3
cdr3_nt: TGTGCCATCAGTGAACAGGGACGAATCCACGAGCAGTACTTC
cdr3_aa: CAISEQGRIHEQYF

j_call: TRBJ1-2
clone_size: once
d_call: TRBD1
v_call: TRBV27
cdr3_nt: TGTGCCACAGGGAGGCAGGGGGCACACTATGGCTACACCTTC
cdr3_aa: CATGRQGAHYGYTF